This T cell receptor beta chain appears in the sequencing data of a study of shared clonotypes between healthy human individuals. Study-level results: As a rule, naive subsets had a larger estimated richness than memory subsets.

Naive-designated CD8 cells lacked CD45RO, were positively enriched for CCR7, and omitted terminally differentiated effector memory CD45RA+ cells. Sequenced by immunoSEQ multiplex PCR; TCRdb stores in-frame clones only, minus some. This table holds roughly 590,000 clones, roughly 96% found once. V was cut by 3 bases and J by 2 bases, with 8 bases left in between. Germline values: CDR1 SNHLY, CDR2 FYNNEI. This CDR3 has 14 amino acids. About this clone: What it recognizes is unknown.

Sequencing used naive CD8+ T cells sorted from blood. This sequence was found in a woman aged 25 to 45 in good health. The rearrangement links TRBV2 to TRBJ1-3; no clear D. Here the CDR3 reads CASSDLGAGNTIYF. DNA for the CDR3: TGTGCCAGCAGTGATCTGGGAGCTGGAAACACCATATATTTT.